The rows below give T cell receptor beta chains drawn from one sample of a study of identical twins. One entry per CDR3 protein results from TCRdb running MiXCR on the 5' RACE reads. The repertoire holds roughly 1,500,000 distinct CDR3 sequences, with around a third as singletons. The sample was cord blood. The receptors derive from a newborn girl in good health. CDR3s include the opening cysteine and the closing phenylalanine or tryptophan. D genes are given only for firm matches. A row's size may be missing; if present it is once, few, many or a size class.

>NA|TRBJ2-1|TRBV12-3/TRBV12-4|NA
TGTGCCAGCAGTTTCGCCTCCTACCCCTACAATGAGCAGTTCTTC
CASSFASYPYNEQFF
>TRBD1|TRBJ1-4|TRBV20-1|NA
TGCAGTGCTAGAGATCCGGGACAGGGTAATGAAAAACTGTTTTTT
CSARDPGQGNEKLFF
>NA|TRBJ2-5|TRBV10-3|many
TGTGCCATCAGTGAGTTGAACCAGCTCGAGTACCAAGAGACCCAGTACTTC
CAISELNQLEYQETQYF
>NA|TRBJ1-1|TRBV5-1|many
TGCGCCAGCAGCTTGGTGACAGGAGCGAACACTGAAGCTTTCTTT
CASSLVTGANTEAFF
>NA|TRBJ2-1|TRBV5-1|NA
TGCGCCAGCAGCTCTGGACAGATGCTGTACAATGAGCAGTTCTTC
CASSSGQMLYNEQFF
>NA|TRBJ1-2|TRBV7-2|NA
TGTGCCAGCAGCACCTCAACAGCTAACTATGGCTACACCTTC
CASSTSTANYGYTF
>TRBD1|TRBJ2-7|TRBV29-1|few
TGCAGCGTTCTAAGTGGGACAGGGTACGAGCAGTACTTC
CSVLSGTGYEQYF
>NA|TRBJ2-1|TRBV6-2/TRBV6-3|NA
TGTGCCTGCCAGCGAAATTACAATGAGCAGTTCTTC
CACQRNYNEQFF
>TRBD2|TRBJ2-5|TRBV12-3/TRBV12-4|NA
TGTGCCAGCACCCCAGGGACTAGCGGGGCTGAGCAGTACTTC
CASTPGTSGAEQYF
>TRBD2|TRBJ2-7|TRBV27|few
TGTGCCAGCAGTCGATGGTCCATAGCGGGGGTCTCCTACGAGCAGTACTTC
CASSRWSIAGVSYEQYF
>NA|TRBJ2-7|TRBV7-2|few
TGTGCCAGCAGCTCCCCCCCCTACGACCAGTACTTC
CASSSPPYDQYF
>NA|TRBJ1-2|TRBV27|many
TGTGCCAGCAGCCCGCAGGGTGACTATGGCTACACCTTC
CASSPQGDYGYTF
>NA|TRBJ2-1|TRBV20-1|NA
TGCAGTGCTAGAGGGGGGATCGGTAATTGGAATGAGCAGTTCTTC
CSARGGIGNWNEQFF
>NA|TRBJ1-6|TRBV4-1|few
TGCGCCAGCAGCCAAGTAGGCTGGCCTCTCCCAAATTCACCCCTCCACTTT
CASSQVGWPLPNSPLHF
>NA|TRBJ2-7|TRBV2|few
TGTGCCAGCAGTGGCGTCCCTACCTACGAGCAGTACTTC
CASSGVPTYEQYF
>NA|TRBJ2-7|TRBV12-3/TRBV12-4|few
TGTGCCAGCAGTTCTCGGGACGGGTCCTTCGAGCAGTACTTC
CASSSRDGSFEQYF
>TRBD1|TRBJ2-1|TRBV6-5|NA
TGTGCCAGCAGTTGCTCGACAGGGGACAATGAGCAGTTCTTC
CASSCSTGDNEQFF
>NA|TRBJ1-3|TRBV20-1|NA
TGCAGTGCTAGAGGGGGGGCTGGAAACACCATATATTTT
CSARGGAGNTIYF
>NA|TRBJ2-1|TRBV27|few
TGTGCCAGCAGTTTATGGGCGGGTCGCAAGGAGCAGTTCTTC
CASSLWAGRKEQFF
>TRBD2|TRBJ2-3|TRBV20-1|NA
TGCAGTGCTAGAAACCCCCGGACTAGCGGGACAGATACGCAGTATTTT
CSARNPRTSGTDTQYF
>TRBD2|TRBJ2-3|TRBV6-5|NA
TGTGCCAGCACGAAGGGAGGGCCTGGCACAGATACGCAGTATTTT
CASTKGGPGTDTQYF
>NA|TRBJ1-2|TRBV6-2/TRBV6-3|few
TGTGCCAGCAGTTACTCTGCACCCTGGGACTATGGCTACACCTTC
CASSYSAPWDYGYTF
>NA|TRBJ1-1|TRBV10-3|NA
TGTGCCATCACCCTTTCCGGGGACACTGAAGCTTTCTTT
CAITLSGDTEAFF
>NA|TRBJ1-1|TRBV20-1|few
TGCAGTGCCCCCGACAGGAGGAGTAGAAACACTGAAGCTTTCTTT
CSAPDRRSRNTEAFF
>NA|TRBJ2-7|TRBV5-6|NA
TGTGCCAGCAGCTTTCAAGCCCTCTACGGCGAGCAGTACTTC
CASSFQALYGEQYF
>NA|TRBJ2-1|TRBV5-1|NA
TGCGCCAGCAGTCCCCGCCGGGGCGGCGCGGATGAGCAGTTCTTC
CASSPRRGGADEQFF
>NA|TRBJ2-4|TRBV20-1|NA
TGCAGTGCTAGTTTTGGGGGGGCCAAAAACATTCAGTACTTC
CSASFGGAKNIQYF